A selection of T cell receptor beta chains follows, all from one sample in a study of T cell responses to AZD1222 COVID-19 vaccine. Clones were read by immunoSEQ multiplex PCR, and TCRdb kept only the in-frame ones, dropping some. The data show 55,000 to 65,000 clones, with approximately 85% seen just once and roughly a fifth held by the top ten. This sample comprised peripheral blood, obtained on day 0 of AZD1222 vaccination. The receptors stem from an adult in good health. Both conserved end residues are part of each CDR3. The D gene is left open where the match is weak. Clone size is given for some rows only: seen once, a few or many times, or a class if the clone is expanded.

DNA: TGCGCCAGCAGCCAAGTGGACCGTGAAAAACTGTTTTTT; CDR3: CASSQVDREKLFF; V: TRBV4-1; size: once; D: NA; J: TRBJ1-4
DNA: TGTGCCAGCTACCCTCTGGACCCGCTCACAGATACGCAGTATTTT; CDR3: CASYPLDPLTDTQYF; V: TRBV7-8; size: NA; D: NA; J: TRBJ2-3
DNA: TGCAGCGCAGGGACTAGCGGCAATGAGCAGTTCTTC; CDR3: CSAGTSGNEQFF; V: TRBV29-1; size: NA; D: TRBD2; J: TRBJ2-1
DNA: TGTGCCAGTCGAAAGGAGACAGTCTCCTACGAGCAGTACTTC; CDR3: CASRKETVSYEQYF; V: TRBV19; size: NA; D: NA; J: TRBJ2-7
DNA: TGTGCCAGCAGTGACCTGCCGGGGGATGGCTACACCTTC; CDR3: CASSDLPGDGYTF; V: TRBV6-1; size: NA; D: NA; J: TRBJ1-2
DNA: TGCGCCAGCAGACTCTACGAGCAGTACTTC; CDR3: CASRLYEQYF; V: TRBV5-1; size: NA; D: NA; J: TRBJ2-7
DNA: TGTGCCAGCAGTGAGTCTTCACAGGGTTACGAGCAGTACTTC; CDR3: CASSESSQGYEQYF; V: TRBV6-1; size: NA; D: NA; J: TRBJ2-7
DNA: TGTGCCAGCAGCGTAACAGGTCGGGGCTACGAGCAGTACTTC; CDR3: CASSVTGRGYEQYF; V: TRBV9; size: NA; D: NA; J: TRBJ2-7
DNA: TGTGCCAGCAGCCTTCCCGGGACAGGGAACCATGGCTACACCTTC; CDR3: CASSLPGTGNHGYTF; V: TRBV14; size: NA; D: TRBD1; J: TRBJ1-2
DNA: TGTGCCAGTAGTGTCGGGGGCACTCGCAATCAGCCCCAGCATTTT; CDR3: CASSVGGTRNQPQHF; V: TRBV19; size: NA; D: NA; J: TRBJ1-5
DNA: TGTGCCAGCAGCTTAATCCCAGTCTCAAATGAAAAACTGTTTTTT; CDR3: CASSLIPVSNEKLFF; V: TRBV7-2; size: NA; D: NA; J: TRBJ1-4
DNA: TGTGCCAGCAGCTCTTCCTGGGCCACTGAAGCTTTCTTT; CDR3: CASSSSWATEAFF; V: TRBV12-3/TRBV12-4; size: NA; D: NA; J: TRBJ1-1
DNA: TGTGCCAGCAGCTTTGGACAGGGGGCCACTGAAGCTTTCTTT; CDR3: CASSFGQGATEAFF; V: TRBV7-8; size: few; D: TRBD1; J: TRBJ1-1
DNA: TGTGCCAGCAGCCAACCCCACTCCTACGAGCAGTACTTC; CDR3: CASSQPHSYEQYF; V: TRBV7-2; size: NA; D: NA; J: TRBJ2-7
DNA: TGCGCCAGCAGTGTTTCTAGCGGGGGGATTTCCTACGAGCAGTACTTC; CDR3: CASSVSSGGISYEQYF; V: TRBV10-1; size: NA; D: TRBD2; J: TRBJ2-7
DNA: TGTGCCAGCAGCTACGGCGGCTCCTATGGCTACACCTTC; CDR3: CASSYGGSYGYTF; V: TRBV7-9; size: NA; D: NA; J: TRBJ1-2
DNA: TGCGCCAGCAGCTTTCGACCTATCGGGGAGCTGTTTTTT; CDR3: CASSFRPIGELFF; V: TRBV5-1; size: NA; D: NA; J: TRBJ2-2
DNA: TGTGCCAGCAGTTTATGGGGGGAGGGGCAGCCCCAGCATTTT; CDR3: CASSLWGEGQPQHF; V: TRBV27; size: NA; D: NA; J: TRBJ1-5
DNA: TGTGCCAGCAGCTTGGAAGGGACAGGGCTCTACGAGCAGTACTTC; CDR3: CASSLEGTGLYEQYF; V: TRBV5-5; size: NA; D: TRBD1; J: TRBJ2-7
DNA: TGTGCCAGCAGTTACTCAGGGAACTATGGCTACACCTTC; CDR3: CASSYSGNYGYTF; V: TRBV6-2/TRBV6-3; size: NA; D: NA; J: TRBJ1-2